This section outlines one T cell receptor (beta chain) sequence together with its context. The data were obtained in a study of T cell changes during pregnancy in multiple sclerosis. The repertoire was sequenced with immunoSEQ multiplex PCR; TCRdb's copy has only in-frame clones and lacks some. The table records approximately 28,000 clones, 89% of them present only once. This CDR3 contains 12 residues. From germline, CDR1 is SEHNR and CDR2 FQNEAQ (reference sequence). Trimming cost V 5 bases and J 9 bases, with 14 bases left between them. The receptor was isolated from a female donor with multiple sclerosis, enrolled in a pregnancy study. The V gene is TRBV7-9, the J gene TRBJ2-7, with a weak D call TRBD1 (6 bases). The sample was CD8+ T cells from peripheral blood mononuclear cells, taken in the second trimester of pregnancy. The chain's CDR3 is CASSGQVQGQYF. The CDR3 bases are TGTGCCAGCAGCGGACAAGTACAGGGGCAGTACTTC. The full variable domain, rest sourced from reference TRBV7-9 and TRBJ2-7, is DTGVSQNPRHKITKRGQNVTFRCDPISEHNRLYWYRQTLGQGPEFLTYFQNEAQLEKSRLLSDRFSAERPKGSFSTLEIQRTEQGDSAMYLCASSGQVQGQYFGPGTRLTVT.